These T cell receptor beta chains were read from a single sample in a study of glioma-infiltrating T cells after dendritic cell vaccination. The protocol was immunoSEQ multiplex PCR, while the TCRdb copy is restricted to in-frame clones and leaves out a portion. The sample yields approximately 24,000 clones, under 90% seen once. The source was blood, collected after dendritic cell vaccination. The receptors originated from a human donor with glioblastoma. CDR3s include the opening cysteine and the closing phenylalanine or tryptophan. A D gene is named only where the DNA matches it firmly. Size is stated for part of the rows, as once, few or many counts, or as a class when the clone is expanded.

d_call clone_size j_call v_call cdr3_aa cdr3_nt
TRBD2 - TRBJ2-1 TRBV30 CAWSVAGRYNEQFF TGTGCCTGGAGTGTAGCGGGGCGATACAATGAGCAGTTCTTC
TRBD1 - TRBJ2-5 TRBV18 CASSPGTGQETQYF TGTGCCAGCTCACCAGGGACAGGGCAAGAGACCCAGTACTTC
- - TRBJ1-1 TRBV10-1 CASSEDAGVKGEAFF TGCGCCAGCAGTGAAGATGCCGGGGTTAAGGGTGAAGCTTTCTTT
- - TRBJ2-1 TRBV5-1 CASSLLQGPYNEQFF TGCGCCAGCAGCTTGTTGCAGGGGCCTTACAATGAGCAGTTCTTC
- - TRBJ2-1 TRBV11-2 CASSLAGPYNEQFF TGTGCCAGCAGCCTCGCGGGGCCCTACAATGAGCAGTTCTTC
- - TRBJ1-2 TRBV5-1 CASSLEAAQRAYGYTF TGCGCCAGCAGCTTGGAAGCAGCCCAGAGGGCATATGGCTACACCTTC
- few TRBJ2-2 TRBV18 CASSPGQNTGELFF TGTGCCAGCTCACCGGGACAGAACACCGGGGAGCTGTTTTTT
- - TRBJ2-5 TRBV28 CASRLGGGPETQYF TGTGCCAGCCGCCTTGGCGGGGGCCCAGAGACCCAGTACTTC
TRBD2 - TRBJ2-5 TRBV7-2 CASSLVTSGGETQYF TGTGCCAGCAGCTTAGTCACTAGCGGGGGAGAGACCCAGTACTTC
- - TRBJ2-1 TRBV11-1 CASSLAVQGPYNEQFF TGTGCCAGCAGCTTAGCGGTACAGGGCCCGTACAATGAGCAGTTCTTC
- - TRBJ1-2 TRBV6-1 CASSMAGGYYGYTF TGTGCCAGCAGCATGGCGGGGGGTTACTATGGCTACACCTTC
- - TRBJ1-2 TRBV5-6 CASSLKGGGGSGYTF TGTGCCAGCAGCTTGAAAGGTGGAGGAGGGTCGGGCTACACCTTC
- - TRBJ1-6 TRBV6-6 CASREDGKRNSPLHF TGTGCCAGCAGGGAAGACGGGAAGAGGAATTCACCCCTCCACTTT
TRBD2 - TRBJ2-7 TRBV29-1 CSAGMVSGGRGEQYF TGCAGCGCCGGAATGGTGAGCGGGGGCAGGGGCGAGCAGTACTTC
- - TRBJ2-1 TRBV5-1 CASSFRVAAGNEQFF TGCGCCAGCAGCTTCCGGGTGGCGGCGGGCAATGAGCAGTTCTTC
- few TRBJ2-3 TRBV14 CASSQEGWTQYF TGTGCCAGCAGCCAAGAGGGCTGGACGCAGTATTTT
- - TRBJ2-1 TRBV19 CASTRGTTPNEQFF TGTGCCAGTACCCGGGGGACCACCCCCAATGAGCAGTTCTTC
TRBD1 - TRBJ2-7 TRBV18 CASSLFGQGMGGSAYEQYF TGTGCCAGCTCACTATTCGGACAGGGGATGGGAGGTAGCGCCTACGAGCAGTACTTC
TRBD1 once TRBJ2-7 TRBV20-1 CSATGVREQYF TGCAGTGCGACAGGGGTGCGGGAGCAGTACTTC
TRBD2 - TRBJ2-3 TRBV13 CASRSLQRGPSTDTQYF TGTGCCAGCCGATCCTTACAGCGGGGGCCGAGCACAGATACGCAGTATTTT
TRBD1 - TRBJ2-1 TRBV5-4 CASSRDRVSYNEQFF TGTGCCAGCAGCAGGGACAGGGTATCCTACAATGAGCAGTTCTTC
TRBD1 - TRBJ1-2 TRBV5-8 CASSLQAQGNYGYTF TGTGCCAGCAGTCTACAGGCACAGGGGAACTATGGCTACACCTTC
- - TRBJ1-1 TRBV4-1 CASSQEGGSRTEAFF TGCGCCAGCAGCCAAGAAGGCGGCTCTCGCACTGAAGCTTTCTTT
- - TRBJ1-2 TRBV14 CASSQGGYGYTF TGTGCCAGCAGCCAAGGAGGCTATGGCTACACCTTC
TRBD2 - TRBJ2-1 TRBV5-4 CASTPGGASGGYEQFF TGTGCCAGCACACCCGGTGGGGCTAGCGGGGGCTATGAGCAGTTCTTC
TRBD2 - TRBJ2-1 TRBV4-1 CASAIAGETYNEQFF TGCGCCAGCGCGATAGCGGGGGAAACCTACAATGAGCAGTTCTTC
- - TRBJ2-4 TRBV5-8 CASSFTVKNIQYF TGTGCCAGCAGTTTTACAGTTAAGAACATTCAGTACTTC
TRBD1 - TRBJ1-1 TRBV5-5 CASSLGQGGVQAFF TGTGCCAGCAGCTTGGGACAGGGAGGCGTACAAGCTTTCTTT
- - TRBJ1-2 TRBV27 CASSHDRKAYGYTF TGTGCCAGCAGTCACGACAGGAAAGCTTATGGCTACACCTTC
- - TRBJ1-4 TRBV2 CASRYGRTPTNEKLFF TGTGCCAGCAGGTATGGCAGAACACCAACTAATGAAAAACTGTTTTTT
TRBD2 - TRBJ2-7 TRBV27 CASSPGGLAAYEQYF TGTGCCAGCAGTCCCGGGGGACTAGCGGCATACGAGCAGTACTTC
TRBD1 - TRBJ2-7 TRBV6-6 CASGRTGYEQYF TGTGCCAGCGGTAGGACAGGGTACGAGCAGTACTTC
TRBD1 - TRBJ2-7 TRBV19 CASNRQGDSPWYEQYF TGTGCCAGTAATAGGCAGGGGGATTCCCCATGGTACGAGCAGTACTTC
- - TRBJ2-4 TRBV2 CASSGGPTKNIQYF TGTGCCAGCAGTGGGGGCCCCACCAAAAACATTCAGTACTTC
- - TRBJ1-6 TRBV6-5 CASSYDWSSYNSPLHF TGTGCCAGCAGTTACGACTGGAGCTCCTATAATTCACCCCTCCACTTT
- - TRBJ2-1 TRBV4-1 CASSQEEVGEQFF TGCGCCAGCAGCCAAGAAGAAGTCGGGGAGCAGTTCTTC
- once TRBJ2-2 TRBV7-6 CATRGTGELFF TGTGCCACTAGAGGCACCGGGGAGCTGTTTTTT
- - TRBJ1-1 TRBV12-5 CASGLGQAEAFF TGTGCTAGTGGTTTGGGACAGGCGGAAGCTTTCTTT
- - TRBJ2-3 TRBV5-1 CASSSGGGGGGTTQYF TGCGCCAGCAGCTCAGGTGGGGGGGGCGGGGGAACTACGCAGTATTTT
TRBD1 - TRBJ1-2 TRBV11-2 CASSRPGQGGNGYTF TGTGCCAGCAGCCGGCCGGGACAGGGAGGGAATGGCTACACCTTC
TRBD2 few TRBJ2-1 TRBV6-1 CASSELAGGYNEQFF TGTGCCAGCAGTGAACTAGCGGGGGGGTACAATGAGCAGTTCTTC
- once TRBJ2-1 TRBV19 CASSRTGGGGNEQFF TGTGCCAGTAGTAGGACCGGGGGCGGGGGCAATGAGCAGTTCTTC
- - TRBJ1-5 TRBV5-1 CASSLGQANQPQHF TGCGCCAGCAGCTTGGGACAGGCGAATCAGCCCCAGCATTTT
- - TRBJ1-2 TRBV5-4 CASSLGGLGRGYGYTF TGTGCCAGCAGCTTGGGGGGTCTTGGAAGGGGGTATGGCTACACCTTC
- - TRBJ2-3 TRBV20-1 CSEGREDTQYF TGCAGTGAGGGGCGAGAAGATACGCAGTATTTT
- - TRBJ1-3 TRBV29-1 CSARTGSGNTIYF TGCAGCGCCCGAACAGGGAGTGGAAACACCATATATTTT
- once TRBJ1-1 TRBV10-3 CAISESGGRLHTEAFF TGTGCCATCAGTGAGTCGGGAGGGCGGCTGCACACTGAAGCTTTCTTT
TRBD1 - TRBJ1-3 TRBV6-5 CASSYGQGGNTIYF TGTGCCAGCAGTTATGGACAGGGGGGAAACACCATATATTTT
TRBD1 - TRBJ1-2 TRBV7-9 CASSLEKGDRVNGYTF TGTGCCAGCAGCTTAGAGAAGGGGGACAGGGTCAATGGCTACACCTTC
TRBD2 - TRBJ2-7 TRBV19 CASSVGLAGTFSYEQYF TGTGCCAGTAGTGTAGGGCTAGCGGGGACGTTTTCCTACGAGCAGTACTTC
TRBD1 - TRBJ1-5 TRBV5-6 CASSRDRGGPQHF TGTGCCAGCAGCAGGGACAGGGGTGGCCCCCAGCATTTT